Listed below are T cell receptor beta chains from one sample, sequenced in a study of early T cells in non-severe SARS-CoV-2 infection. TCRdb redid the calling of the 5' RACE reads with MiXCR, one entry per CDR3 protein. The sample has 55,000 to 70,000 distinct CDR3 sequences, around 12% seen once; the top ten hold approximately 1%. Here the sequenced sample was whole blood, taken at baseline. The receptor source for this set is an adult who was a healthcare worker with PCR-confirmed SARS-CoV-2 infection or an uninfected control (not recorded which). The donor label of this sample is uncertain. The CDR3 runs from the conserved cysteine through the conserved F or W. Each record gives: D gene, V gene, J gene, clone size, CDR3 DNA, CDR3 protein. A D gene is named only where the DNA matches it firmly. The size field is filled for only some rows; it gives once, few, many or a size class.

d_gene: .; v_gene: TRBV6-1; j_gene: TRBJ1-1; abundance: few; CDR3nt: TGTGCCAGCCTGAAGGAGCCCATGAACACTGAAGCTTTCTTT; CDR3aa: CASLKEPMNTEAFF
d_gene: .; v_gene: TRBV6-6; j_gene: TRBJ1-1; abundance: few; CDR3nt: TGTGCCAGCAGTTACCACCCTCGAAGTACTGAAGCTTTCTTT; CDR3aa: CASSYHPRSTEAFF
d_gene: .; v_gene: TRBV7-6; j_gene: TRBJ2-2; abundance: .; CDR3nt: TGTGCCAGCAGCTCGGCACTCAGCAGGGGAAACACCGGGGAGCTGTTTTTT; CDR3aa: CASSSALSRGNTGELFF
d_gene: TRBD2; v_gene: TRBV12-3/TRBV12-4; j_gene: TRBJ2-1; abundance: many; CDR3nt: TGTGCCAGGAGGCTGGGAGCGGGGGAAAACAATGAGCAGTTCTTC; CDR3aa: CARRLGAGENNEQFF
d_gene: .; v_gene: TRBV19; j_gene: TRBJ2-2; abundance: many; CDR3nt: TGTGCCAGGCGGGACGGGGAGCTGTTTTTT; CDR3aa: CARRDGELFF
d_gene: .; v_gene: TRBV5-4; j_gene: TRBJ2-3; abundance: few; CDR3nt: TGTGCCAGCAGCTTGGCCTCTTTTAAGACAGATACGCAGTATTTT; CDR3aa: CASSLASFKTDTQYF
d_gene: TRBD1; v_gene: TRBV2; j_gene: TRBJ2-3; abundance: few; CDR3nt: TGTGCCAGCAAGACGACAGGGAGCACAGATACGCAGTATTTT; CDR3aa: CASKTTGSTDTQYF
d_gene: .; v_gene: TRBV12-3/TRBV12-4; j_gene: TRBJ2-2; abundance: .; CDR3nt: TGTGCCAGCTGGAAGAAATACAGGGTTGGCACCGGGGAGCTGTTTTTT; CDR3aa: CASWKKYRVGTGELFF
d_gene: TRBD2; v_gene: TRBV5-1; j_gene: TRBJ2-5; abundance: many; CDR3nt: TGCGCCAGCAGCTTGGTCTTTGCGGGGGGCCCTTCGACCCAGTACTTC; CDR3aa: CASSLVFAGGPSTQYF
d_gene: .; v_gene: TRBV2; j_gene: TRBJ1-6; abundance: .; CDR3nt: TGTGCCAGCAGTACCCGGGATAATTCACCCCTCCACTTT; CDR3aa: CASSTRDNSPLHF
d_gene: .; v_gene: TRBV29-1; j_gene: TRBJ2-5; abundance: few; CDR3nt: TGCAGCGTTTTCTCCAGGGGAGGGCAAGAGACCCAGTACTTC; CDR3aa: CSVFSRGGQETQYF
d_gene: TRBD1; v_gene: TRBV3-1; j_gene: TRBJ2-1; abundance: many; CDR3nt: TGTGCCAGCAGCCATGGACAGGGATACAATGAGCAGTTCTTC; CDR3aa: CASSHGQGYNEQFF
d_gene: .; v_gene: TRBV19; j_gene: TRBJ1-4; abundance: few; CDR3nt: TGTGCCAGTAGTATTCTGGAAAATGAAAAACTGTTTTTT; CDR3aa: CASSILENEKLFF
d_gene: .; v_gene: TRBV11-3; j_gene: TRBJ2-1; abundance: .; CDR3nt: TGTGCCAGCAGCTCAGACCCTAGTAGTTCCTACAATGAGCAGTTCTTC; CDR3aa: CASSSDPSSSYNEQFF
d_gene: TRBD1; v_gene: TRBV7-9; j_gene: TRBJ1-2; abundance: .; CDR3nt: TGTGCCAGCAGCTTAGAGGGGGCGAATGGCTACACCTTC; CDR3aa: CASSLEGANGYTF
d_gene: .; v_gene: TRBV12-3/TRBV12-4; j_gene: TRBJ1-1; abundance: .; CDR3nt: TGTGCCAGCAGTTTGGTTAGTAACACTGAAGCTTTCTTT; CDR3aa: CASSLVSNTEAFF
d_gene: .; v_gene: TRBV7-8; j_gene: TRBJ1-4; abundance: few; CDR3nt: TGTGCCAGCAGCTTAGCGGCAGGGAGCGAAAAACTGTTTTTT; CDR3aa: CASSLAAGSEKLFF
d_gene: .; v_gene: TRBV29-1; j_gene: TRBJ2-5; abundance: few; CDR3nt: TGCAGCGTTGAAGGGTGGCGGGGGCTCCAAGAGACCCAGTACTTC; CDR3aa: CSVEGWRGLQETQYF
d_gene: .; v_gene: TRBV24-1; j_gene: TRBJ2-3; abundance: .; CDR3nt: TGTGCCACCAGTGACCCGAGGAGGGCCATAGATACGCAGTATTTT; CDR3aa: CATSDPRRAIDTQYF
d_gene: TRBD1; v_gene: TRBV10-2; j_gene: TRBJ1-1; abundance: few; CDR3nt: TGCGCCAGCAGTCCTACAGGGGGCGGGGGCGACGCTTTCTTT; CDR3aa: CASSPTGGGGDAFF
d_gene: .; v_gene: TRBV27; j_gene: TRBJ2-2; abundance: .; CDR3nt: TGTGCCAGCAGTTTAGGGGACCCCAGGAACACCGGGGAGCTGTTTTTT; CDR3aa: CASSLGDPRNTGELFF
d_gene: TRBD2; v_gene: TRBV5-1; j_gene: TRBJ2-3; abundance: many; CDR3nt: TGCGCCAGCAGCTTTAGGACTAGCGGGGGCCCTTCGGGGGCAGATACGCAGTATTTT; CDR3aa: CASSFRTSGGPSGADTQYF
d_gene: .; v_gene: TRBV6-6; j_gene: TRBJ1-2; abundance: many; CDR3nt: TGTGCCAGCAGCCCGCGCTATGGCTACACCTTC; CDR3aa: CASSPRYGYTF
d_gene: .; v_gene: TRBV10-3; j_gene: TRBJ2-3; abundance: many; CDR3nt: TGTGCCATCAACCAGGGTGACCTCACAGATACGCAGTATTTT; CDR3aa: CAINQGDLTDTQYF
d_gene: .; v_gene: TRBV11-3; j_gene: TRBJ2-3; abundance: many; CDR3nt: TGTGCCAGCAGCTTAGGTACTTCTAGCACAGATACGCAGTATTTT; CDR3aa: CASSLGTSSTDTQYF
d_gene: .; v_gene: TRBV5-1; j_gene: TRBJ1-1; abundance: few; CDR3nt: TGCGCCAGCAGCGCGGAGTGGGGGCCCACTGAAGCTTTCTTT; CDR3aa: CASSAEWGPTEAFF
d_gene: TRBD1; v_gene: TRBV30; j_gene: TRBJ1-2; abundance: .; CDR3nt: TGTGCCTTCCAGACAGGGCTGAACTATGGCTACACCTTC; CDR3aa: CAFQTGLNYGYTF
d_gene: .; v_gene: TRBV4-1; j_gene: TRBJ1-2; abundance: .; CDR3nt: TGCGCCAGCAGCCAAGAAGTATCATTCTATGGCTACACCTTC; CDR3aa: CASSQEVSFYGYTF
d_gene: TRBD1; v_gene: TRBV9; j_gene: TRBJ1-1; abundance: many; CDR3nt: TGTGCCAGCGGGACCGGGGACAGCCGGGCCACTGAAGCTTTCTTT; CDR3aa: CASGTGDSRATEAFF
d_gene: .; v_gene: TRBV24-1; j_gene: TRBJ2-1; abundance: many; CDR3nt: TGTGCCACCAGTACCCCAAGGCGGTACAATGAGCAGTTCTTC; CDR3aa: CATSTPRRYNEQFF
d_gene: .; v_gene: TRBV2; j_gene: TRBJ1-6; abundance: .; CDR3nt: TGTGCCAGCAGTGAAGTCCGGAGAGGGGCACCCCTCCACTTT; CDR3aa: CASSEVRRGAPLHF
d_gene: TRBD1; v_gene: TRBV7-6; j_gene: TRBJ1-6; abundance: .; CDR3nt: TGTGCCAGCAGCTTAGAATCGGGACAGGGGACCTCCAGCTCCTATAATTCACCCCTCCACTTT; CDR3aa: CASSLESGQGTSSSYNSPLHF
d_gene: .; v_gene: TRBV12-3/TRBV12-4; j_gene: TRBJ1-1; abundance: many; CDR3nt: TGTGCCAGCAGCCTCTTAGGGGGGAGGAACACTGAAGCTTTCTTT; CDR3aa: CASSLLGGRNTEAFF
d_gene: TRBD1; v_gene: TRBV4-1; j_gene: TRBJ1-2; abundance: .; CDR3nt: TGCGCCAGCAGCCAAGTGGGACAGGGGGACTATGGCTACACCTTC; CDR3aa: CASSQVGQGDYGYTF
d_gene: TRBD1; v_gene: TRBV2; j_gene: TRBJ1-5; abundance: many; CDR3nt: TGTGCCAGCAGTGAAACAGGGGTGGTGGGCAATCAGCCCCAGCATTTT; CDR3aa: CASSETGVVGNQPQHF
d_gene: .; v_gene: TRBV29-1; j_gene: TRBJ1-1; abundance: many; CDR3nt: TGCAGCGTTGCATGGACAGCCAACACTGAAGCTTTCTTT; CDR3aa: CSVAWTANTEAFF
d_gene: .; v_gene: TRBV12-5; j_gene: TRBJ1-1; abundance: few; CDR3nt: TGTGCTAGTGGCATGACAGGACTGACTGAAGCTTTCTTT; CDR3aa: CASGMTGLTEAFF
d_gene: .; v_gene: TRBV10-2; j_gene: TRBJ1-1; abundance: many; CDR3nt: TGCGCCAGCAGCCAAATGGACAGAAACTTCCCTTACAAGAACACTGAAGCTTTCTTT; CDR3aa: CASSQMDRNFPYKNTEAFF
d_gene: TRBD2; v_gene: TRBV24-1; j_gene: TRBJ2-1; abundance: .; CDR3nt: TGTGCCACCAGTGATTTGGCGCGGGGGGGGTTTAATGAGCAGTTCTTC; CDR3aa: CATSDLARGGFNEQFF
d_gene: TRBD1; v_gene: TRBV7-8; j_gene: TRBJ2-1; abundance: few; CDR3nt: TGTGCCAGCAGCTTAGCGTATAGGACAGGGACCCTTGAGCAGTTCTTC; CDR3aa: CASSLAYRTGTLEQFF
d_gene: .; v_gene: TRBV21-1; j_gene: TRBJ1-5; abundance: many; CDR3nt: TGTGCCAGAGGGACAGGTTATAGCAATCAGCCCCAGCATTTT; CDR3aa: CARGTGYSNQPQHF
d_gene: .; v_gene: TRBV29-1; j_gene: TRBJ2-1; abundance: .; CDR3nt: TGCAGCGTTGAGGCGGGTGTCAGAGATGAGCAGTTCTTC; CDR3aa: CSVEAGVRDEQFF
d_gene: .; v_gene: TRBV29-1; j_gene: TRBJ2-3; abundance: .; CDR3nt: TGCAGCGTTCACCTCCGGGACTTTGGGACAGATACGCAGTATTTT; CDR3aa: CSVHLRDFGTDTQYF
d_gene: .; v_gene: TRBV12-3/TRBV12-4; j_gene: TRBJ1-4; abundance: few; CDR3nt: TGTGCCAGCACCTCGGAGTATCGTGAAAAACTGTTTTTT; CDR3aa: CASTSEYREKLFF
d_gene: .; v_gene: TRBV6-5; j_gene: TRBJ2-2; abundance: .; CDR3nt: TGTGCCAGCACCAGGGCCACCGGGGAGCTGTTTTTT; CDR3aa: CASTRATGELFF
d_gene: TRBD2; v_gene: TRBV3-1; j_gene: TRBJ2-3; abundance: .; CDR3nt: TGTGCCAGCAGCGGGGGGGTGACAGATACGCAGTATTTT; CDR3aa: CASSGGVTDTQYF
d_gene: .; v_gene: TRBV12-3/TRBV12-4; j_gene: TRBJ2-2; abundance: few; CDR3nt: TGTGCCAGCAGTAAGCACAGGGTCCGCACCGGGGAGCTGTTTTTT; CDR3aa: CASSKHRVRTGELFF
d_gene: .; v_gene: TRBV5-1; j_gene: TRBJ2-3; abundance: .; CDR3nt: TGCGCCAGCAGCTTGGCCGTAGCTAGCACAGATACGCAGTATTTT; CDR3aa: CASSLAVASTDTQYF
d_gene: .; v_gene: TRBV7-9; j_gene: TRBJ2-5; abundance: many; CDR3nt: TGTGCCAGCACCGCCCTGCTATTAGAAGAGACCCAGTACTTC; CDR3aa: CASTALLLEETQYF
d_gene: .; v_gene: TRBV19; j_gene: TRBJ2-5; abundance: few; CDR3nt: TGTGCCAGTAGTACCCCAGGACGGGGGAAGACCCAGTACTTC; CDR3aa: CASSTPGRGKTQYF
d_gene: .; v_gene: TRBV6-5; j_gene: TRBJ1-1; abundance: few; CDR3nt: TGTGCCAGCAGCCCATACCAGGGGTACACTGAAGCTTTCTTT; CDR3aa: CASSPYQGYTEAFF